These 2 T cell receptor beta chains share one sample of origin, sequenced in a study of CD8 T cells in Susac syndrome. RNA in amounts of about 0.5 to 1 ug was reverse transcribed with random hexamers. MiXCR, run by TCRdb on the immunoSEQ multiplex PCR reads, gives a single entry per CDR3 protein. In the table there are 110,000 to 150,000 distinct CDR3 sequences, approximately 93% of which are singletons. The sample consisted of CD8+ T cells from PBMCs. The receptors here all came from a human donor in good health.

The chain couples TRBV29-1 to TRBJ2-7; 11 bases agree with TRBD2. Germline CDR1 is SQVTM and CDR2 is ANQGSEA. The CDR3 runs 16 residues. Losses at the gene ends were 3 bases for V and 2 bases for J; bases not matched to a gene: 9. CDR3 in DNA: TGCAGCGTTGACGGGTCTATAGCGGGAGGGACCTACGAGCAGTACTTC. Its translation is CSVDGSIAGGTYEQYF.

J is TRBJ2-3 and V is TRBV28, with D possibly TRBD1 on 5 matching bases. Germline V gene lookup returns CDR1 MDHEN and CDR2 SYDVKM. V lost 8 bases, J lost 4 bases, and 10 bases lay in between. This CDR3 region has 12 residues. The CDR3 nucleotides are TGTGCCAGCTCCGACAGATCAGATACGCAGTATTTT. Residues: CASSDRSDTQYF.